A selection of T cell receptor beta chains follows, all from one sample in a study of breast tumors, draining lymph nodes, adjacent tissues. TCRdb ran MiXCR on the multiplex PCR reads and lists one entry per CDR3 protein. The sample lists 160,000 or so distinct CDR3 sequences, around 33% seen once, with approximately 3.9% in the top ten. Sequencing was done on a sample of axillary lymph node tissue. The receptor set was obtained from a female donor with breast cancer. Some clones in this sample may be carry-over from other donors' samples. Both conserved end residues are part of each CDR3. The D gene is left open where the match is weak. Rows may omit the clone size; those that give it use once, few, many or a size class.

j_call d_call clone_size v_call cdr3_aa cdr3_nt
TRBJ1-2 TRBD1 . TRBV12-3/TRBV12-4 CASSLEDRGGYTF TGTGCCAGCAGTTTAGAGGACAGGGGGGGCTACACCTTC
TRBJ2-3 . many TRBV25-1 CASSYSDSSTDTQYF TGTGCCAGCAGTTACTCGGACAGTAGCACAGATACGCAGTATTTT
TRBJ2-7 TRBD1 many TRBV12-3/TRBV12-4 CASSAYRGKHEQYF TGTGCCAGCAGTGCGTACAGGGGGAAACACGAGCAGTACTTC
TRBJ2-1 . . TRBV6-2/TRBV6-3 CASSPLDGRENNEQFF TGTGCCAGCAGCCCCCTAGACGGGAGAGAGAACAATGAGCAGTTCTTC
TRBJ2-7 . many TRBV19 CASSTSAVHEQYF TGTGCCAGTAGTACGTCTGCTGTCCACGAGCAGTACTTC
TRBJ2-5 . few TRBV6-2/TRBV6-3 CASSHSYGQTQYF TGTGCCAGCAGTCACTCGTACGGGCAGACCCAGTACTTC
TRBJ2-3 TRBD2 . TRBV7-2 CASSTVPSGYAYNEQYF TGTGCCAGCAGTACCGTGCCTAGCGGGTATGCCTACAATGAGCAGTATTTT
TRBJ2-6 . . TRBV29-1 CSVDGDRANVLTF TGCAGCGTTGACGGGGACAGGGCCAACGTCCTGACTTTC
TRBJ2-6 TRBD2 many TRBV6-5 CASSHRDYGANVLTF TGTGCCAGCAGTCACCGGGACTATGGGGCCAACGTCCTGACTTTC
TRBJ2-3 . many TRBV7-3 CASSPRGDTQYF TGTGCCAGCAGCCCAAGGGGAGATACGCAGTATTTT
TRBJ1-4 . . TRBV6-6 CASSYGAPSYEQYFGPGTRGLFF .
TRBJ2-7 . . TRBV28 CASSPLVDSYEQYF TGTGCCAGCAGTCCCCTAGTCGACTCCTACGAGCAGTACTTC
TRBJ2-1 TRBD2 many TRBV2 CASPKTSGFSSYNEQFF TGTGCCAGCCCTAAAACTAGCGGGTTTAGCTCCTACAATGAGCAGTTCTTC
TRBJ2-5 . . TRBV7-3 CANSGSGTKETQYF TGTGCCAACAGTGGATCCGGGACGAAGGAGACCCAGTACTTC
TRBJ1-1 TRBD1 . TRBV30 CAWNLGQGATEAFF TGTGCCTGGAACTTGGGACAGGGTGCCACTGAAGCTTTCTTT